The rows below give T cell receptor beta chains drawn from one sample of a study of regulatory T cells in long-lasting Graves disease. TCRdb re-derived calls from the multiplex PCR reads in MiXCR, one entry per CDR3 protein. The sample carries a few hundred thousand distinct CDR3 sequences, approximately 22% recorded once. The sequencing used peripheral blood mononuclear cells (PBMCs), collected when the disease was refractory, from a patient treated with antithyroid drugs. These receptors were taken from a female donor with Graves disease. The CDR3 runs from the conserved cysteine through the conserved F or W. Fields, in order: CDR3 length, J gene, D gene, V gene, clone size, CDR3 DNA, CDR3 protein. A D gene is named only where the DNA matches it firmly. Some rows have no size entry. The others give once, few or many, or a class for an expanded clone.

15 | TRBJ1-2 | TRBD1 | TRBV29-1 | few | TGCAGCGTTTCATCCGGGACAGGGGCTACCTATGGCTACACCTTC | CSVSSGTGATYGYTF
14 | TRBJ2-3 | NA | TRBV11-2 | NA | TGTGCCAGCAGCTTAACAGGGTTCCCAGATACGCAGTATTTT | CASSLTGFPDTQYF
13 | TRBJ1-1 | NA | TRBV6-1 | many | TGTGCCAGCAGTGAATCTCCAGGCCTTGAAGCTTTCTTT | CASSESPGLEAFF
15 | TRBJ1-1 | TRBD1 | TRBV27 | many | TGTGCCAGCAGTTTAGGGGACAGGGAGAACACTGAAGCTTTCTTT | CASSLGDRENTEAFF
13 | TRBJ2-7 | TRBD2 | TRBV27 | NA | TGTGCCGGCAGTCCCCCGGGGGGTTACGAGCAGTACTTC | CAGSPPGGYEQYF
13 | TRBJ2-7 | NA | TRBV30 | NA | TGTGCCTGGGACTCCGGGAGTTCCCTCGAGCAGTACTTC | CAWDSGSSLEQYF
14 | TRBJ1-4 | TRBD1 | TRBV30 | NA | TGTGCCTCGAAAGAGGGGGCCGGGGGTGAAAAACTGTTTTTT | CASKEGAGGEKLFF
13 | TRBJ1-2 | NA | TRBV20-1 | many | TGCAGTGCTAGGGTCGAGGCGCACTATGGCTACACCTTC | CSARVEAHYGYTF
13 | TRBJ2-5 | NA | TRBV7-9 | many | TGTGCCAGCAGCCCCTTGGGGTCGGAGACCCAGTACTTC | CASSPLGSETQYF
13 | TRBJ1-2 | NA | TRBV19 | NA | TGTGCCAGTAGTAAGGACAGAGATTATGGCTACACCTTC | CASSKDRDYGYTF
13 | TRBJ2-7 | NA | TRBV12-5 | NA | TGTGCTAGTCTCAAGGACGGTTCCTACGAGCAGTACTTC | CASLKDGSYEQYF
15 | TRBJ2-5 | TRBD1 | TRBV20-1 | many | TGCAGTGCTAGCCCTCTGACAGGGGGCGAGGAGACCCAGTACTTC | CSASPLTGGEETQYF
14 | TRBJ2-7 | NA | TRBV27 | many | TGTGCCAGCAGTTTAAAGCCAGGGGGGCTTGAGCAGTACTTC | CASSLKPGGLEQYF
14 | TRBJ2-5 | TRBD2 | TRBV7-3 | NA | TGTGCCAGCAGCGCAGCGGGGCTCGGGGAGACCCAGTACTTC | CASSAAGLGETQYF
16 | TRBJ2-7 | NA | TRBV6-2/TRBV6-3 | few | TGTGCCAGCAGTTACTCGGTCACTCTAGCCACCTACGAGCAGTACTTC | CASSYSVTLATYEQYF
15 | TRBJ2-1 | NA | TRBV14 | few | TGTGCCAGCAGCAAGTCTGGGGAGTGGTACAATGAGCAGTTCTTC | CASSKSGEWYNEQFF
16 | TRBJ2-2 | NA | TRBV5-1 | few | TGCGCCAGCAGCTTCATGCGGCAGGGGGGAACCGGGGAGCTGTTTTTT | CASSFMRQGGTGELFF
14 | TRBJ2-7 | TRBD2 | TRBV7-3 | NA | TGTGCCAGCAGCCCAACAGCGGGAGGCTACGAGCAGTACTTC | CASSPTAGGYEQYF
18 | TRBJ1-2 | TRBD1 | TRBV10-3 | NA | TGTGCCATCAGTGAGTCCCGGGACAGGAACCCCTTGAACTATGGCTACACCTTC | CAISESRDRNPLNYGYTF
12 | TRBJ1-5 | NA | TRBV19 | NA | TGTGCCAGTAGTATAGTTGGTCAGCCCCAGCATTTT | CASSIVGQPQHF
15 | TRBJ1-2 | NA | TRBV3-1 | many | TGTGCCAGCAGCGAAATGGACAGAACCAACTATGGCTACACCTTC | CASSEMDRTNYGYTF
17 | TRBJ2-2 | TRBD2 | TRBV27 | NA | TGTGCCAGCAGTTTATCGGGGTCTAGCGGGAGTTCCGGGGAGCTGTTTTTT | CASSLSGSSGSSGELFF
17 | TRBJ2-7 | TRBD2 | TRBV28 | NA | TGTGCCAGCAGTAAGGGGACTAGCGGGAGTTCGCGGTACGAGCAGTACTTC | CASSKGTSGSSRYEQYF
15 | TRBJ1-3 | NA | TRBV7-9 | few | TGTGCCAGCAGCCTTCAATCCGGTTTTGGAAACACCATATATTTT | CASSLQSGFGNTIYF
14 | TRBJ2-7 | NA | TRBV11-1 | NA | TGTGCCAGCAGCCAACGGACAGAATCCTACGAGCAGTACTTC | CASSQRTESYEQYF
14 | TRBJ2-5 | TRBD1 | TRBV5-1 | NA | TGCGCCAGCAGGGATACAGGGGCAGAAGAGACCCAGTACTTC | CASRDTGAEETQYF
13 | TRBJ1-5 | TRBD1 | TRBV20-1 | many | TGCAGTGCTACGGGACAGGGAAATCAGCCCCAGCATTTT | CSATGQGNQPQHF
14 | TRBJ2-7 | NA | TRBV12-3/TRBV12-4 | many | TGTGCCAGCACTTTGAATGAGCCCCCCTACGAGCAGTACTTC | CASTLNEPPYEQYF
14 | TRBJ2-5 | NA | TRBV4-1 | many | TGCGCCAGCAGCCAGACAGGTCCTCAAGAGACCCAGTACTTC | CASSQTGPQETQYF
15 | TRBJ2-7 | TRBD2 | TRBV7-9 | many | TGTGCCAGCAGCTTAGGGCCGCGGGGGGACTACGAGCAGTACTTC | CASSLGPRGDYEQYF
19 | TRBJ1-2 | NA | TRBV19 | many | TGTGCCAGTAGTTACAAATTTCTCCTCTACAGGGAACCTAACTATGGCTACACCTTC | CASSYKFLLYREPNYGYTF
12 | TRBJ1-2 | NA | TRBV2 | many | TGTGCCAGCAGTGAAGGACCGTATGGCTACACCTTC | CASSEGPYGYTF
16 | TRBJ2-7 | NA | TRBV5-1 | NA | TGCGCCAGCAGACGACTAGATGGAGGGAGTATCTACGAGCAGTACTTC | CASRRLDGGSIYEQYF
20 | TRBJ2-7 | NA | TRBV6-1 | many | TGTGCCAGCAGCACCGGACAGGGCCTCTACGGGCGGGAGAGCTCCTACGAGCAGTACTTC | CASSTGQGLYGRESSYEQYF
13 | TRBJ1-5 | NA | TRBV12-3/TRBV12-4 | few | TGTGCCAGCAGTTTTGGGACGGGTCAGCCCCAGCATTTT | CASSFGTGQPQHF
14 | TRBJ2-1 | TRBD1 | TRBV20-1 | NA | TGCAGTGCAAAGAACAGGGGCAATTACAATGAGCAGTTCTTC | CSAKNRGNYNEQFF
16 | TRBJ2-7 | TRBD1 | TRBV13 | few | TGTGCCAGCACCCCCGGGGGGGGACAGGGGTCCTACGAGCAGTACTTC | CASTPGGGQGSYEQYF
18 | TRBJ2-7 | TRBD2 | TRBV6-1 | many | TGTGCCAGCAGTGAGTCCCCTTTTAGCGGGAGGACCCACTACGAGCAGTACTTC | CASSESPFSGRTHYEQYF
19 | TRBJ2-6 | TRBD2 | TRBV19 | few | TGTGCCAGTAGTCCACCCGGGACTAGCGGGAGCTCTGGGGCCAACGTCCTGACTTTC | CASSPPGTSGSSGANVLTF
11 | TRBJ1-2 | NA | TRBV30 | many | TGTGCCTGGATCGGGAACTATGGCTACACCTTC | CAWIGNYGYTF
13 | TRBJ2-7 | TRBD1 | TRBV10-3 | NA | TGTGCCACCCAAGGACAGGGGATCTGCGAGCAGTACTTC | CATQGQGICEQYF
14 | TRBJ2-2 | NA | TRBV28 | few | TGTGCCAGCAGTCCCCCTACGGACACCGGGGAGCTGTTTTTT | CASSPPTDTGELFF
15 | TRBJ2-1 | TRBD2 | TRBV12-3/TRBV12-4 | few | TGTGCCAGCAGCCGGGGACTAGCGACCCACAATGAGCAGTTCTTC | CASSRGLATHNEQFF
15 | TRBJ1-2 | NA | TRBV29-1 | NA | TGCAGCGCCGGGGGGGGGCCAGGGGTAAACTATGGCTACACCTTC | CSAGGGPGVNYGYTF
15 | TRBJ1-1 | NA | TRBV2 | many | TGTGCCAGCAGGAACCACTTTAGCCCGAACACTGAAGCTTTCTTT | CASRNHFSPNTEAFF
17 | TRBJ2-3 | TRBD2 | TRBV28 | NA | TGTGCCAGCAGTTCTAGTTTAGCGGGAGCGAAGACAGATACGCAGTATTTT | CASSSSLAGAKTDTQYF
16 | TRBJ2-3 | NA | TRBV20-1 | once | TGCAGTGCTTCATCCTTCCAGGAACAATCCACAGATACGCAGTATTTT | CSASSFQEQSTDTQYF
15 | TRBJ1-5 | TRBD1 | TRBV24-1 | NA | TGTGCCACCAGTGAGTCGACAGGGAGTAATCAGCCCCAGCATTTT | CATSESTGSNQPQHF
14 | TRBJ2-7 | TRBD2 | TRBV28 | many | TGTGCCAGCAGCTTAGGCCTAGCGGATTACGAGCAGTACTTC | CASSLGLADYEQYF
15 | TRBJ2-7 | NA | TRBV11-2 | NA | TGTGCCAGCAGCCCAGGGGTCGGACTACCATACGAGCAGTACTTC | CASSPGVGLPYEQYF
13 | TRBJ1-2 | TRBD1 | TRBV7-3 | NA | TGTGCCAGCAGCTTAAGCGGGACAGATGGCTACACCTTC | CASSLSGTDGYTF
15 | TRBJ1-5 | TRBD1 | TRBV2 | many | TGTGCCAGCAGCGGACAGGAGGTGAACAATCAGCCCCAGCATTTT | CASSGQEVNNQPQHF
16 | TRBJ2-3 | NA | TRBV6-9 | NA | TGTGCCAGCAGTTACATTGAGTCAGGGAGCACAGATACGCAGTATTTT | CASSYIESGSTDTQYF
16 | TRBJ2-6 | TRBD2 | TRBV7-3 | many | TGTGCCAGCAGGGGCGGGAGGACGAGCGGGGCCAACGTCCTGACTTTC | CASRGGRTSGANVLTF